The clone carrying this T cell receptor beta chain was detected a few times. Antigen: not known. CDR1 is SGHTA, CDR2 FQGNSA, per germline. With 5 bases clipped from V and 8 bases from J, the junction kept 8 bases outside the gene matches. CDR3 length: 13 amino acids. Each CDR3 protein gets one entry after TCRdb re-called the RT-PCR reads with MiXCR. Of hundreds of thousands of distinct CDR3 sequences listed, less than 20% are singletons. The data were taken from a study of response to subunit inactivated influenza vaccine. Study observations and caveats: Each seasonal influenza vaccination, the authors suggested, recruits few new T cells.

V and J are TRBV7-2 and TRBJ1-2; 7 bases are shared with TRBD1. The receptor was isolated from a middle-aged man who received an inactivated influenza vaccine. Specimen: PBMCs from blood, collected more than 4 days after vaccination. The CDR3 protein is CASSTGTVRGYTF. The CDR3 DNA follows: TGTGCCAGCAGCACCGGGACAGTTCGGGGCTACACCTTC.